This T cell receptor (beta chain) stems from a study of CD8+ T cells in alopecia areata. As for the study in general: The share of scalp area affected provided the severity score for treated patients.

Of note for this clone: Antigen specificity is unknown.

Overall study findings and caveats: Normal skin's resident alphabeta T cells are sequenced alongside lesional scalp T cells.

cDNA reverse transcribed from extracted RNA served as the sequencing template. Profiling relied on immunoSEQ multiplex PCR, and the TCRdb table lists in-frame clones only, not all of them. The sample holds some 150,000 clones; about 85% are singletons and the top ten take 13%. Looked up from germline, CDR1 is SEHNR and CDR2 is FQNEAQ (reference sequence). Trimming pared 2 bases from V and 1 base from J, leaving 11 bases between. This CDR3 comprises 15 residues. Treatment given: oral pan-JAK inhibitor, 5-10 mg twice daily. Isolation of CD4+ and CD8+ T cells from PBMCs was achieved by sorting. The material was CD8+ T cells sorted from blood, obtained at week 4, from a patient treated with tofacitinib. The receptor's source is a human donor with alopecia areata. The chain has TRBV7-9 and TRBJ1-1; D remains ambiguous. Here the CDR3 reads CASSLPPAGNTEAFF. CDR3 nucleotide sequence: TGTGCCAGCAGCTTACCGCCCGCTGGGAACACTGAAGCTTTCTTT. The full variable domain, with the rest looked up from reference TRBV7-9 and TRBJ1-1, is DTGVSQNPRHKITKRGQNVTFRCDPISEHNRLYWYRQTLGQGPEFLTYFQNEAQLEKSRLLSDRFSAERPKGSFSTLEIQRTEQGDSAMYLCASSLPPAGNTEAFFGQGTRLTVV.